The next 13 T cell receptor beta chains were all read from a single sample in a study of resident and recirculating memory T cells in vitiligo. Data came from immunoSEQ multiplex PCR; TCRdb stores just in-frame clones and leaves some out. The sample gives roughly 80,000 clones, roughly 94% of which show up once; 4% to 5.5% is in the top ten. The sample was blood. These receptors were obtained from a male donor with vitiligo.

The rearrangement joins TRBV7-8 to TRBJ1-5, with TRBD1 identical over 8 bases. V lost 4 bases to trimming and J lost 0 bases; unmatched junction nucleotides: 5. This CDR3 is built from 16 residues. In germline, CDR1 is SGHVS, CDR2 FQNEAQ. DNA for the CDR3: TGTGCCAGCAGCTATGACAGGGGAAATAGCAATCAGCCCCAGCATTTT. Residues: CASSYDRGNSNQPQHF.

This rearrangement joins TRBV4-2 to TRBJ1-3, with 11 bases lining up with TRBD1. Germline V gene data show CDR1 as LGHNA and CDR2 as YNFKEQ. The CDR3 sequence is 16 residues long. V trimming: 1 base; J trimming: 8 bases; junction bases outside the gene matches: 7. The chain's CDR3 is CASSQGGQGQGDTIYF. The CDR3 DNA reads as TGTGCCAGCAGCCAAGGTGGACAGGGACAGGGGGACACCATATATTTT.

The rearrangement links TRBV7-2 to TRBJ2-5, with 8 positions matching TRBD2. CDR1 and CDR2 (germline): SGHTA, FQGNSA. This CDR3 is 17 amino acids long. Unmatched junction bases numbered 14, after V lost 3 bases and J lost 5 bases. The CDR3 DNA reads as TGTGCCAGCAGCTTTCGTGGGGCAGCGGGAGTTGGCGAGACCCAGTACTTC. Translating gives CASSFRGAAGVGETQYF.

The chain is built from TRBV4-1 and TRBJ2-7, with D maybe TRBD2 (6 bases). This CDR3 has 15 amino acids. V lost 4 bases and J lost 3, with 16 bases in between. From germline, CDR1 is MGHRA and CDR2 YSYEKL. This chain's CDR3 is CASSPLVGGDYEQYF. In DNA form, the CDR3 reads TGCGCCAGCAGCCCCCTTGTAGGCGGGGACTACGAGCAGTACTTC.

The chain links TRBV4-3 to TRBJ2-1; D is perhaps TRBD2 (6 bases). The germline V gene encodes CDR1 LGHNA and CDR2 YSLEER. The CDR3 loop spans 17 amino acids. Trimming took off 0 bases at V and 2 bases at J, with 14 bases between the two ends. CDR3 DNA sequence: TGCGCCAGCAGCCAAGAGTCGGCTAGCGTTACCTACAATGAGCAGTTCTTC. Encoded protein: CASSQESASVTYNEQFF.

To note about this clone: The identical CDR3 is also encoded by other nucleotide sequences in the sample. The gene calls are TRBV19 and TRBJ2-7; D is ambiguous. Germline V lookup: CDR1 LNHDA, CDR2 SQIVND (reference sequence). CDR3 length: 12 residues. Between the trimmed V and J ends, which lost 4 bases and 3 bases, there was a span of 7 bases. CDR3 loop: CASSSNYYEQYF. As DNA, the CDR3 is TGTGCCAGTAGTAGCAACTACTACGAGCAGTACTTC.

The CDR3 protein is CAITNWGQVNRWQETQYF. The CDR3 bases are TGTGCCATAACAAACTGGGGACAGGTTAACAGGTGGCAAGAGACCCAGTACTTC. The gene calls are TRBV19 and TRBJ2-5; TRBD1 matches at 8 bases. The germline gives CDR1 LNHDA, CDR2 SQIVND (reference sequence). J was trimmed by 2 bases and V by 10 bases; bases with no gene match: 21. The CDR3 length is 18 residues. The entire variable domain, with the rest obtained from reference TRBV19 and TRBJ2-5, is as follows: DGGITQSPKYLFRKEGQNVTLSCEQNLNHDAMYWYRQDPGQGLRLIYYSQIVNDFQKGDIAEGYSVSREKKESFPLTVTSAQKNPTAFYLCAITNWGQVNRWQETQYFGPGTRLLVL.

The V gene is TRBV6-1, the J gene TRBJ1-1; D not resolved. Germline V gene lookup returns CDR1 MNHNS and CDR2 SASEGT. The CDR3 covers 14 residues. V was trimmed by 4 bases and J by 0 bases, leaving 9 bases between them. The CDR3 loop is CASSGGSLNTEAFF. CDR3 coding DNA: TGTGCCAGCAGTGGCGGCTCACTGAACACTGAAGCTTTCTTT.

This rearrangement joins TRBV2 to TRBJ1-4, with 9 bases matching TRBD1. The CDR3 loop spans 17 amino acids. Germline CDR1 is SNHLY and CDR2 is FYNNEI. Losses at the gene ends were 10 bases for V and 0 bases for J; bases not matched to a gene: 12. CDR3 amino acids: CATQPRTGDSTNEKLFF. The CDR3 DNA is TGTGCCACCCAACCCCGGACAGGGGATTCAACTAATGAAAAACTGTTTTTT.

The rearrangement joins TRBV2 to TRBJ1-1; TRBD1 might be the D (5 bases). Germline loops: CDR1 SNHLY, CDR2 FYNNEI. Between the trimmed V and J ends, which lost 3 bases and 0 bases, there was a span of 8 bases. The CDR3 covers 14 residues. CDR3 protein: CASSDDSVNTEAFF. DNA for the CDR3: TGTGCCAGCAGTGACGACAGCGTGAACACTGAAGCTTTCTTT.

This chain joins TRBV6-1 and TRBJ1-2; D uncertain. This CDR3 region has 14 residues. Trimming pared 7 bases from V and 13 bases from J, leaving 25 bases between. The V gene's germline CDR1 is MNHNS and CDR2 SASEGT. The CDR3 spells CASTPPGFVVVSTF. In DNA form, the CDR3 reads TGTGCCAGCACCCCCCCCGGTTTTGTAGTTGTGAGCACCTTC.

The rearrangement joins TRBV7-6 to TRBJ2-2, with D possibly matching TRBD2 (6 bases). The CDR3 contains 15 residues. The ends were cut back, 0 bases at V and 5 bases at J, with 10 bases in the middle. Germline CDR1 and CDR2: SGHVS and FNYEAQ. The DNA of the CDR3 is TGTGCCAGCAGCTTAGCGGGCGCGGGAACCGGGGAGCTGTTTTTT. This gives the protein CASSLAGAGTGELFF.

The chain is built from TRBV5-1 and TRBJ2-7, with 10 bases identical to TRBD2. CDR1 is SGHRS and CDR2 is YFSETQ in the germline V gene. With 4 bases clipped from V and 5 bases from J, the junction kept 9 bases outside the gene matches. This CDR3 spans 15 amino acids. The CDR3 sequence is CASSPEGLAVNEQYF. The CDR3 DNA sequence: TGCGCCAGCAGCCCGGAAGGACTAGCGGTAAACGAGCAGTACTTC.